Each of the 19 T cell receptor beta chains below was sequenced from the same sample in a study of T-cell reconstitution after alpha-beta-depleted transplantation in children. Preparation of the TCRbeta library used unique molecular identifiers. TCRdb independently ran MiXCR on the PCR reads; one entry per CDR3 protein. The repertoire holds more than 200,000 distinct CDR3 sequences, with approximately 24% as singletons. This material consisted of PBMCs, mostly from graft donor cells, taken 360 days after TCRalphabeta/CD19-depleted stem cell transplant. Source of these receptors: a female patient between 2 and 15 years old who had a stem cell transplant for congenital amegakaryocytic thrombocytopenia, so the T cells may come from the graft donor.

This clonotype has more than one count but fewer than ten. The J gene is TRBJ2-1, the V gene TRBV7-3; 8 bases are shared with TRBD1. V gave up 5 bases and J gave up 9 bases; unmatched junction bases: 9. Germline lookup yields CDR1 SGHTA and CDR2 FQGTGA. CDR3 length: 14 amino acids. The CDR3 is CASSPGTGRGEQFF. CDR3 nucleotides: TGTGCCAGCAGCCCAGGGACAGGTCGGGGTGAGCAGTTCTTC.

This clonotype was counted between two and nine times. The chain joins TRBV11-2 to TRBJ2-7, with a weak D call TRBD2 (5 bases). The CDR3 loop spans 12 amino acids. CDR1 is SGHAT and CDR2 is FQNNGV in the germline V gene. V shed 8 bases and J shed 2 bases, with 10 bases lying between them. The CDR3 sequence is CASGWGAYEQYF. The CDR3 region has the DNA TGTGCCAGCGGTTGGGGAGCCTACGAGCAGTACTTC.

This clonotype was recorded a few times. The chain employs TRBV6-2 or TRBV6-3 and TRBJ2-7; D is perhaps TRBD2 (5 bases). This CDR3 comprises 13 residues. V was clipped by 6 bases and J by 6 bases, with 15 bases between them. Looked up from germline, CDR1 is MNHEY and CDR2 is SVGEGT. As DNA, the CDR3 is TGTGCCAGCAGCCGATCTACTAGTAGCGAGCAGTACTTC. Translated: CASSRSTSSEQYF.

This clonotype was observed many times. The chain carries TRBV12-3 or TRBV12-4 and TRBJ2-7; TRBD1 is a possible D gene (5 bases). V was cut by 4 bases and J by 6 bases, with 16 bases left in between. CDR3 length equals 14 residues. The CDR3: CASSWERGPSEQYF. Written as DNA, the CDR3 is TGTGCCAGCAGTTGGGAAAGGGGCCCCTCCGAGCAGTACTTC.

This clonotype showed up just a few times. The CDR3 DNA sequence: TGTGCCAGCAGTTACTGGGGACTAGCGAGCTCCTACAATGAGCAGTTCTTC. Encoded protein: CASSYWGLASSYNEQFF. The rearrangement joins TRBV6-2 or TRBV6-3 to TRBJ2-1; TRBD2 matches 10 bases. V lost 1 base and J lost 0; bases outside the gene matches: 3. The CDR3 contains 17 residues. CDR1 is MNHEY, CDR2 SVGEGT, per germline.

The gene calls are TRBV7-9 and TRBJ1-1; perhaps TRBD1 as D (5 bases). V was pared by 1 base and J by 3 bases, with 12 bases between. Germline-derived CDR1 and CDR2 are SEHNR and FQNEAQ (reference sequence). This CDR3 is 15 amino acids long. The chain's CDR3 is CASSLDRFRDTEAFF. The DNA of the CDR3 is TGTGCCAGCAGCTTAGACAGATTCAGGGACACTGAAGCTTTCTTT.

This clonotype was seen only a few times. The V call is TRBV7-2, the J call TRBJ2-1; D perhaps matches TRBD2 (6 bases). The germline gives CDR1 SGHTA, CDR2 FQGNSA. The V and J ends lost 2 bases and 9 bases respectively, with 11 bases between them. The CDR3 has 13 amino acids. The chain's CDR3 is CASSLRGLTEQFF. CDR3 coding DNA: TGTGCCAGCAGCTTACGGGGACTCACTGAGCAGTTCTTC.

This chain uses TRBV7-8 with TRBJ2-7; 13 positions agree with TRBD2. The junction had 7 bases not matched to a gene; V was cut back by 4 bases and J by 4 bases. The CDR3 is 16 amino acids. Germline lookup yields CDR1 SGHVS and CDR2 FQNEAQ. CDR3 DNA: TGTGCCAGCAGCTCGCGACTAGCGGGGGGAATGTACGAGCAGTACTTC. Its translation is CASSSRLAGGMYEQYF.

This chain connects TRBV12-3 or TRBV12-4 to TRBJ2-3; no clear D. The CDR3 consists of 13 residues. Trimming shortened V by 6 bases and J by 11 bases, and 18 bases separated the two germline ends. CDR3: CASSHDHGFWQYF. The CDR3 nucleotides read TGTGCCAGCAGCCACGACCATGGGTTTTGGCAGTATTTT.

In this sample, this clonotype turned up a few times. The CDR3 region is CATSAHGNTEAFF. The CDR3, as DNA: TGTGCCACCAGTGCCCACGGAAACACTGAAGCTTTCTTT. The gene calls are TRBV24-1 and TRBJ1-1; D call uncertain. The CDR3 runs to 13 residues. The germline V and J ends were trimmed by 5 bases and 2 bases, with 8 bases remaining between them. Germline-derived CDR1 and CDR2 are KGHDR and SFDVKD.

This chain joins TRBV20-1 and TRBJ2-1; 14 bases map to TRBD2. This CDR3 has 14 amino acids. From germline, CDR1 is DFQATT and CDR2 SNEGSKA (reference sequence). The V and J ends lost 3 bases and 12 bases, in that order; junction bases with no gene match: 7. The CDR3 DNA sequence: TGCAGTGCTAGGGGACTAGCGGGAGTCTGGTCGCAGTTCTTC. This codes for CSARGLAGVWSQFF.

This clonotype was observed a few times. The J gene is TRBJ2-7, the V gene TRBV29-1, with D perhaps TRBD2 (6 bases). The V and J ends lost 0 bases and 3 bases respectively, with 12 bases between them. The CDR3 consists of 14 residues. CDR1 and CDR2 (germline): SQVTM, ANQGSEA. The CDR3 loop reads CSVEDPGGNYEQYF. Here the CDR3 DNA reads TGCAGCGTTGAAGATCCGGGCGGGAACTACGAGCAGTACTTC.

J is TRBJ2-3 and V is TRBV5-6, with TRBD1 matching 7 bases. CDR3 size: 15 residues. Germline CDR1 reads SGHDT; CDR2 reads YYEEEE. Trimming removed 3 bases from V and 1 base from J; junction bases left unmatched: 5. In DNA form, the CDR3 reads TGTGCCAGCAGCTCTACAGGGGCCCGCACAGATACGCAGTATTTT. It yields the protein CASSSTGARTDTQYF.

This clonotype appeared a few times. This chain joins TRBV6-2 or TRBV6-3 and TRBJ2-1, with 12 bases lining up with TRBD2. CDR3 length equals 13 residues. Looked up from germline, CDR1 is MNHEY and CDR2 is SVGEGT. V gave up 6 bases and J gave up 8 bases; unmatched junction bases: 2. As DNA, the CDR3 is TGTGCCAGCAGGCGACTAGCGGGAGATGAGCAGTTCTTC. It translates to CASRRLAGDEQFF.

The V gene is TRBV5-1, the J gene TRBJ2-4, with D unclear. The CDR3 is made up of 15 amino acids. Germline V gene lookup returns CDR1 SGHRS and CDR2 YFSETQ. Trimming left V 0 bases short and J 5 bases short, with 12 bases between. The CDR3: CASSLAVSGQNIQYF. The CDR3 DNA reads TGCGCCAGCAGCTTGGCCGTTTCAGGACAAAACATTCAGTACTTC. Together with reference TRBV5-1 and TRBJ2-4, the CDR3 gives the full variable domain: KAGVTQTPRYLIKTRGQQVTLSCSPISGHRSVSWYQQTPGQGLQFLFEYFSETQRNKGNFPGRFSGRQFSNSRSEMNVSTLELGDSALYLCASSLAVSGQNIQYFGAGTRLSVL.

This clonotype was counted a few times. The rearrangement joins TRBV4-3 to TRBJ1-1, with D uncertain. V gave up 0 bases and J gave up 5 bases, with 13 bases separating them. CDR1 and CDR2 (germline): LGHNA, YSLEER. There are 15 residues in the CDR3. CDR3: CASSQEDFERTEAFF. The CDR3 coding sequence is TGCGCCAGCAGCCAAGAGGACTTCGAGAGAACTGAAGCTTTCTTT.

The chain recombines TRBV6-1 with TRBJ1-6; D may be TRBD1 (5 bases). V lost 8 bases and J 3 bases, leaving 14 bases between the germline ends. This CDR3 has 15 amino acids. CDR1 and CDR2 (germline): MNHNS, SASEGT. The CDR3 sequence: CASGPEGSYNSPLHF. The CDR3 bases are TGTGCCAGCGGCCCGGAGGGGAGCTATAATTCACCCCTCCACTTT.

This chain joins TRBV29-1 and TRBJ2-2; D gene uncertain. The length of the CDR3 is 11 residues. V shed 7 bases and J shed 7 bases, with 10 bases lying between them. Germline CDR1 and CDR2: SQVTM and ANQGSEA. The CDR3 loop reads CSAGYFGELFF. CDR3 sequence (DNA): TGCAGCGCTGGGTATTTCGGGGAGCTGTTTTTT.

The chain has TRBV5-1 and TRBJ2-2, with a tentative D call TRBD1 (6 bases). This CDR3 spans 14 amino acids. Germline CDR1 SGHRS, CDR2 YFSETQ. V shed 2 bases and J shed 3 bases, with 8 bases lying between them. CDR3 protein: CASSFAGDTGELFF. The DNA for the CDR3 is TGCGCCAGCAGCTTCGCAGGGGACACCGGGGAGCTGTTTTTT.